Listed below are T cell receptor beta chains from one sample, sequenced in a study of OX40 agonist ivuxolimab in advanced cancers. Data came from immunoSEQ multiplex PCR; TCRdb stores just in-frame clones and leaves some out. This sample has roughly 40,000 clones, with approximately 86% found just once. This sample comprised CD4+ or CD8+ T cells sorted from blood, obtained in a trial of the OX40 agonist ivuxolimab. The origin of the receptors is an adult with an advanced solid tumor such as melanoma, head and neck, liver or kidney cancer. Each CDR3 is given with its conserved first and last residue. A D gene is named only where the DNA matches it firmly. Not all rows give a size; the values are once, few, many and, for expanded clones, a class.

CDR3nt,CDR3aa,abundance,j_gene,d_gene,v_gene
TGTGCCAGTAGTATAGTCCGAGCGGATACGCAGTATTTT,CASSIVRADTQYF,NA,TRBJ2-3,NA,TRBV19
TGTGCCAGTAGTCTGAGGACTACCTACAATGAGCAGTTCTTC,CASSLRTTYNEQFF,NA,TRBJ2-1,NA,TRBV19
TGCGCCAGCAGCCAAGGGAGGGGGGGAAGGGCAGATCAGCCCCAGCATTTT,CASSQGRGGRADQPQHF,NA,TRBJ1-5,NA,TRBV4-1
TGTGCCAGCAGTCGTGGGGGGTTATCCTCTGGAAACACCATATATTTT,CASSRGGLSSGNTIYF,few,TRBJ1-3,NA,TRBV2
TGTGCCAGCAGCGTAGGCACCGGGGAGCTGTTTTTT,CASSVGTGELFF,NA,TRBJ2-2,NA,TRBV9
TGTGCCAGCAGCTTGATAAGATCCTCCTACGAGCAGTACTTC,CASSLIRSSYEQYF,NA,TRBJ2-7,NA,TRBV5-8
TGCGCCAGCAGCTTGGCCTACGGACCCAACACTGAAGCTTTCTTT,CASSLAYGPNTEAFF,NA,TRBJ1-1,NA,TRBV5-1
TGTGCCAGCAGCTTAAACGATGGGGCAGGCGGGGAGCTGTTTTTT,CASSLNDGAGGELFF,NA,TRBJ2-2,NA,TRBV7-7
TGTGCCAGCAGCGGTTCTCCGGGGAGCTACACCTTC,CASSGSPGSYTF,NA,TRBJ1-2,NA,TRBV9
TGTGCCAGCAGTTACGGCAGGGTGAACTATGGCTACACCTTC,CASSYGRVNYGYTF,once,TRBJ1-2,NA,TRBV6-5
TGCGCCAGCAGCCAAAGTGATACGCAGTATTTT,CASSQSDTQYF,NA,TRBJ2-3,NA,TRBV4-1
TGCGCCAGCAGTTTAGGAGGCGAGCAGTACTTC,CASSLGGEQYF,NA,TRBJ2-7,NA,TRBV10-2
TGTGCCAGCAGCCTTGGATATTCAGAGACCCAGTACTTC,CASSLGYSETQYF,NA,TRBJ2-5,NA,TRBV27
TGTGCCAGCAGTTTAGGTACAGGGGGCTCCTACGAGCAGTACTTC,CASSLGTGGSYEQYF,NA,TRBJ2-7,TRBD1,TRBV27
TGTGCCAGCAGCGAACGGGACACCTACACAGATACGCAGTATTTT,CASSERDTYTDTQYF,NA,TRBJ2-3,NA,TRBV5-4
TGTGCCAGCAGCGTGGGCGCGGTCGATGAGCAGTTCTTC,CASSVGAVDEQFF,NA,TRBJ2-1,NA,TRBV9
TGCGCCAGCAGCTTGACGGTGGAAGCGGGGGGCGGGAGGACCGGGGAGCTGTTTTTT,CASSLTVEAGGGRTGELFF,NA,TRBJ2-2,TRBD2,TRBV5-1
TGCAGCGTGCGGACAGGGGGCGAGCAGTACTTC,CSVRTGGEQYF,NA,TRBJ2-7,TRBD1,TRBV29-1
TGTGCCAGCAGAAGAGAGGCGGGAGTCGATACGCAGTATTTT,CASRREAGVDTQYF,NA,TRBJ2-3,TRBD2,TRBV7-9
TGTGCCTGGAGTGTAGGGGGTGGGAACACTGAAGCTTTCTTT,CAWSVGGGNTEAFF,once,TRBJ1-1,NA,TRBV30
TGCGCCAGCAGCCAAGTGTACAGCTTGAACACTGAAGCTTTCTTT,CASSQVYSLNTEAFF,few,TRBJ1-1,NA,TRBV4-3
TGTGCCAGCAGCGTGCAGCGGGAGTTAAGCGAGCAGTACTTC,CASSVQRELSEQYF,NA,TRBJ2-7,TRBD2,TRBV6-1
TGCGCCAGCAGCCAAGAGCACCGACTACCATACAATGAGCAGTTCTTC,CASSQEHRLPYNEQFF,NA,TRBJ2-1,NA,TRBV4-1
TGTGCCAGCAGTGTATTCGGGAGGGAGCAGTTCTTC,CASSVFGREQFF,once,TRBJ2-1,TRBD2,TRBV6-5
TGCGCCAGCAGCCCCGGGACAGGGTCGACCTACGAGCAGTACTTC,CASSPGTGSTYEQYF,NA,TRBJ2-7,TRBD1,TRBV4-3
TGTGCCAGCAGTCCCGGACTAGCGGGGGGCTACGAGCAGTACTTC,CASSPGLAGGYEQYF,NA,TRBJ2-7,TRBD2,TRBV28
TGTGCCAGCAGCCAAGAGGGACAGGATCATCAGCCCCAGCATTTT,CASSQEGQDHQPQHF,NA,TRBJ1-5,TRBD1,TRBV4-2
TGTGCCAGCAGTTACGGGAGGGCCCTTGAAGCTTTCTTT,CASSYGRALEAFF,NA,TRBJ1-1,NA,TRBV6-5
TGTGCCTGGAGGCCCCCGGCTGGCGAGCAGTACTTC,CAWRPPAGEQYF,NA,TRBJ2-7,NA,TRBV30
TGTGCCAGCAGGGGGAAGCGGGAGGGGAACAATGAGCAGTTCTTC,CASRGKREGNNEQFF,NA,TRBJ2-1,TRBD2,TRBV6-4
TGTGCCAGTAGTGCCGGGCTATCCTACGAGCAGTACTTC,CASSAGLSYEQYF,few,TRBJ2-7,NA,TRBV19
TGTGCCAGCAGTTCTCCCCGGGGGGGAAACACCATATATTTT,CASSSPRGGNTIYF,NA,TRBJ1-3,NA,TRBV28
TGTGCCAGCAGCGCCTCCGGGACTGATAATGAAAAACTGTTTTTT,CASSASGTDNEKLFF,once,TRBJ1-4,NA,TRBV7-9
TGTGCCAGCTCACCTCAAACTAGCGGGAGTAGTTCTGGGGCCAACGTCCTGACTTTC,CASSPQTSGSSSGANVLTF,NA,TRBJ2-6,TRBD2,TRBV18
TGCGCCAGCAGCCAAAACTGGAACACTGAAGCTTTCTTT,CASSQNWNTEAFF,NA,TRBJ1-1,NA,TRBV4-3
TGCGCCAGCAGCCTTCGACGTCGAACCGGGGAGCTGTTTTTT,CASSLRRRTGELFF,medium-sized,TRBJ2-2,NA,TRBV4-1
TGTGCCAGCAGCTCCCCGACGGAGAACGAGCAGTACTTC,CASSSPTENEQYF,NA,TRBJ2-7,NA,TRBV7-9
TGTGCCAGCAGTTGGCTGAGAAGCTACGAGCAGTACTTC,CASSWLRSYEQYF,once,TRBJ2-7,NA,TRBV28
TGTGCCAGCAGCGGGGGGTCCGGGGGCTCTCAGCCCCAGCATTTT,CASSGGSGGSQPQHF,NA,TRBJ1-5,NA,TRBV7-9
TGTGCCAGCAGCTCTGTTCCAGTGCGGACTGAAGCTTTCTTT,CASSSVPVRTEAFF,NA,TRBJ1-1,NA,TRBV7-8